Shown below are 23 T cell receptor beta chains from a single sample sequenced in a study of cytomegalovirus exposure and HLA in healthy donors (TCRdb year 2017). Libraries were constructed by the immunoSEQ multiplex PCR assay. The multiplex PCR relied on a mix of 60 forward primers for TCR Vbeta segments and 13 reverse primers for TCR Jbeta segments. TCRdb carries this immuneACCESS record with in-frame sequences only. Its versions omit some clonotypes, under half of them owing to an unresolved V gene in the studies checked, with the rest unexplained. The sample's records list approximately 110,000 clones. The biggest ten clones account for about 4% of the sample. The sample was PBMCs. The receptors come from a man under 40 in good health and CMV-seronegative.

This sequence joins TRBV28 and TRBJ1-2, with 9 bases that match TRBD1. With 5 bases clipped from V and 4 bases from J, the junction kept 2 bases outside the gene matches. Germline assignment: CDR1 MDHEN and CDR2 SYDVKM. This CDR3 contains 13 residues. In DNA form, the CDR3 reads TGTGCCAGCAGTGGGGGACAGGGCTATGGCTACACCTTC. Translation: CASSGGQGYGYTF.

Notes on this clone: The junction differs from germline at one of its ends, possibly a read error. The CDR3 DNA sequence: TGTGCCAGCTCCCCACCTGAGACAGGGGAAGAGACCCAGTACTTC. This codes for CASSPPETGEETQYF. The chain uses TRBV18 and TRBJ2-5, with 8 positions matching TRBD1. Germline loops: CDR1 KGHSH, CDR2 LQKENI. The CDR3 runs to 15 residues.

The V and J genes are TRBV5-1 and TRBJ1-1; 9 bases are shared with TRBD1. This CDR3 contains 15 residues. V was pared by 0 bases and J by 3 bases, with 3 bases of the junction left unmatched. Germline V gene data show CDR1 as SGHRS and CDR2 as YFSETQ. This chain's CDR3 is CASSLGTGVDTEAFF. The CDR3 nucleotides are TGCGCCAGCAGCTTGGGGACAGGGGTCGACACTGAAGCTTTCTTT.

V gene TRBV4-1 combines with J gene TRBJ1-5; D may be TRBD1 (5 bases). V was pared by 0 bases and J by 6 bases, with 15 bases between. The CDR3 has 16 amino acids. The germline CDR1 and CDR2 sequences are MGHRA and YSYEKL. The CDR3 spells CASSQEVDRQGQPQHF. In nucleotides, the CDR3 is TGCGCCAGCAGCCAAGAGGTGGATCGGCAGGGTCAGCCCCAGCATTTT.

This rearrangement joins TRBV13 to TRBJ2-7, with TRBD1 identical over 7 bases. Per the germline V gene, CDR1 is PRHDT and CDR2 is FYEKMQ (reference sequence). The ends lost 4 bases at V and 2 bases at J; junction bases unmatched: 14. This CDR3 has 17 residues. The CDR3 sequence: CASSSSMTGPKTYEQYF. The DNA for the CDR3 is TGTGCCAGCAGCTCGTCGATGACAGGGCCTAAAACCTACGAGCAGTACTTC.

The chain couples TRBV4-2 to TRBJ2-1; TRBD2 might be the D (5 bases). Germline V gives CDR1 LGHNA, CDR2 YNFKEQ. The germline V and J ends were trimmed by 0 bases and 9 bases, with 18 bases remaining between them. There are 16 residues in the CDR3. The CDR3 region has the DNA TGTGCCAGCAGCCAAGAGGGCCCTCGGGAAGGCGTTGAGCAGTTCTTC. Translated, it gives CASSQEGPREGVEQFF.

The CDR3 nucleotides are TGCAGCGTTGTGGGCGGGGGGCGACATGAGCAGTTCTTC. It encodes CSVVGGGRHEQFF. The chain carries TRBV29-1 and TRBJ2-1; TRBD2 matches 8 bases. The CDR3 length is 13 residues. In germline, CDR1 is SQVTM, CDR2 ANQGSEA. V gave up 4 bases and J gave up 8 bases; unmatched junction bases: 7.

This chain connects TRBV10-1 to TRBJ2-3; unclear D gene. Germline V gene sequence: CDR1 WNHNN, CDR2 SYGVQD (reference sequence). Deletions cut 9 bases from V and 4 bases from J, with 8 bases between. This CDR3 is built from 11 residues. The CDR3 protein is CARVLPDTQYF. CDR3 sequence (DNA): TGCGCCAGAGTACTTCCAGATACGCAGTATTTT.

This rearrangement joins TRBV19 to TRBJ1-1; D is unclear. The CDR3 contains 15 residues. Germline V CDR1 and CDR2: LNHDA, SQIVND (reference sequence). Trimming took 3 bases from V and 0 from J, leaving 11 bases between them. The CDR3 DNA reads as TGTGCCAGTAGTATTCGAGACAACATGAACACTGAAGCTTTCTTT. As protein: CASSIRDNMNTEAFF.

J is TRBJ2-7 and V is TRBV19; 8 positions agree with TRBD2. This CDR3 contains 16 residues. V trimming: 5 bases; J trimming: 0 bases; junction bases outside the gene matches: 9. CDR1 and CDR2 from the germline V gene are LNHDA and SQIVND (reference sequence). CDR3: CASSLRAGASSYEQYF. The CDR3, as DNA: TGTGCCAGTAGTCTAAGAGCGGGGGCCAGCTCCTACGAGCAGTACTTC.

V is TRBV6-4 and J is TRBJ2-1, with D hard to call. V was trimmed by 10 bases and J by 3 bases, leaving 13 bases between them. Germline V lookup: CDR1 MRHNA, CDR2 SNTAGT. The CDR3 length is 13 residues. CDR3 loop: CATSLYLYNEQFF. The DNA for the CDR3 is TGTGCCACCTCCCTTTATCTCTACAATGAGCAGTTCTTC.

V is TRBV11-2 and J is TRBJ2-1; weak D call: TRBD2 (5 bases). This CDR3 comprises 15 residues. Deletions cut 5 bases from V and 7 bases from J, with 18 bases between. Germline V lookup: CDR1 SGHAT, CDR2 FQNNGV. The CDR3 coding sequence is TGTGCCAGCAGCGTAGGCGCTAGACGGGGAAATGAGCAGTTCTTC. The encoded protein is CASSVGARRGNEQFF.

The V call is TRBV6-5, the J call TRBJ2-2; D is perhaps TRBD1 (6 bases). V was trimmed by 2 bases and J by 5 bases, leaving 12 bases between them. Germline V gives CDR1 MNHEY, CDR2 SVGAGI. The length of the CDR3 is 15 residues. CDR3 sequence reads: CASSYAVQGTGELFF. In nucleotides, the CDR3 is TGTGCCAGCAGTTACGCAGTACAGGGTACCGGGGAGCTGTTTTTT.

The chain combines TRBV7-7 with TRBJ2-5; D is unresolved. The CDR3 has 13 residues. Trimming removed 1 base at V and 5 bases at J, with 8 bases between. Germline-derived CDR1 and CDR2 are SSHAT and FNYEAQ (reference sequence). Here the CDR3 DNA reads TGTGCCAGCAGCTTAGATGGGCTGGAGACCCAGTACTTC. It translates to CASSLDGLETQYF.

This sequence joins TRBV5-1 and TRBJ1-3; 9 nucleotides match TRBD1. The CDR3 is 13 residues long. CDR1 and CDR2 from the germline V gene are SGHRS and YFSETQ. V shed 0 bases and J 10 bases; nucleotides not matched to a gene: 2. Here the CDR3 DNA reads TGCGCCAGCAGCTTGGAACAGGGGGCGACCATATATTTT. Amino acid sequence: CASSLEQGATIYF.

The chain has TRBV2 and TRBJ1-1; D is ambiguous. Deletions cut 3 bases from V and 5 bases from J, with 13 bases between. The CDR3 sequence is 14 residues long. Germline-derived CDR1 and CDR2 are SNHLY and FYNNEI. The CDR3 loop is CASSEVGRTTEAFF. The CDR3, as DNA: TGTGCCAGCAGTGAGGTGGGCAGGACTACTGAAGCTTTCTTT.

The chain recombines TRBV2 with TRBJ1-1, with D hard to call. The CDR3 contains 12 residues. V lost 10 bases and J 8 bases, leaving 17 bases between the germline ends. Germline V gene sequence: CDR1 SNHLY, CDR2 FYNNEI. This CDR3 reads CAKATPTSEAFF. The CDR3 region has the DNA TGTGCCAAGGCGACCCCGACATCGGAAGCTTTCTTT.

The V and J genes are TRBV5-1 and TRBJ1-3; D might be TRBD1 (5 bases). Germline V gene lookup returns CDR1 SGHRS and CDR2 YFSETQ. V shed 4 bases and J shed 3 bases, with 17 bases lying between them. The CDR3 consists of 16 residues. CDR3 in amino acids: CASSAQSGGSGNTIYF. CDR3 DNA: TGCGCCAGCAGCGCGCAGTCGGGGGGAAGTGGAAACACCATATATTTT.

The rearrangement links TRBV6-1 to TRBJ1-2, with no clear D. CDR1 MNHNS and CDR2 SASEGT come from the germline V gene. Deletions cut 0 bases from V and 4 bases from J, with 3 bases between. The CDR3 contains 12 residues. CDR3 sequence: CASSEALYGYTF. The CDR3 region has the DNA TGTGCCAGCAGTGAAGCCCTCTATGGCTACACCTTC.

The V call is TRBV10-3, the J call TRBJ2-7; 7 bases fit TRBD2. Trimming removed 0 bases from V and 2 bases from J; junction bases left unmatched: 4. This CDR3 comprises 15 residues. CDR1 ENHRY and CDR2 SYGVKD come from the germline V gene. The CDR3 nucleotides read TGTGCCATCAGTGAGTCGCTAGCGGACGCCTACGAGCAGTACTTC. Translation gives CAISESLADAYEQYF.

The rearrangement links TRBV5-6 to TRBJ1-1; maybe TRBD1 (5 bases). The CDR3 has 14 amino acids. Trimming stripped 1 base from V and 0 bases from J, with 7 bases between. Germline CDR1 is SGHDT and CDR2 is YYEEEE. The CDR3 region has the DNA TGTGCCAGCAGCTTGTTGACAGTGAACACTGAAGCTTTCTTT. Protein product: CASSLLTVNTEAFF.

This chain uses TRBV10-3 with TRBJ1-2, with 8 bases matching TRBD1. The CDR3 covers 14 residues. The germline gives CDR1 ENHRY, CDR2 SYGVKD. V lost 2 bases and J lost 4; bases outside the gene matches: 3. CDR3 protein: CAISEAGQGYGYTF. CDR3 in DNA: TGTGCCATCAGTGAGGCAGGACAGGGCTATGGCTACACCTTC.

The chain links TRBV4-1 to TRBJ2-5; D is ambiguous. This CDR3 has 15 amino acids. Germline V gene data show CDR1 as MGHRA and CDR2 as YSYEKL. V lost 2 bases and J 1 base, leaving 11 bases between the germline ends. The DNA of the CDR3 is TGCGCCAGCAGCCAAACGATGACGGGCCAAGAGACCCAGTACTTC. Translating it yields CASSQTMTGQETQYF.